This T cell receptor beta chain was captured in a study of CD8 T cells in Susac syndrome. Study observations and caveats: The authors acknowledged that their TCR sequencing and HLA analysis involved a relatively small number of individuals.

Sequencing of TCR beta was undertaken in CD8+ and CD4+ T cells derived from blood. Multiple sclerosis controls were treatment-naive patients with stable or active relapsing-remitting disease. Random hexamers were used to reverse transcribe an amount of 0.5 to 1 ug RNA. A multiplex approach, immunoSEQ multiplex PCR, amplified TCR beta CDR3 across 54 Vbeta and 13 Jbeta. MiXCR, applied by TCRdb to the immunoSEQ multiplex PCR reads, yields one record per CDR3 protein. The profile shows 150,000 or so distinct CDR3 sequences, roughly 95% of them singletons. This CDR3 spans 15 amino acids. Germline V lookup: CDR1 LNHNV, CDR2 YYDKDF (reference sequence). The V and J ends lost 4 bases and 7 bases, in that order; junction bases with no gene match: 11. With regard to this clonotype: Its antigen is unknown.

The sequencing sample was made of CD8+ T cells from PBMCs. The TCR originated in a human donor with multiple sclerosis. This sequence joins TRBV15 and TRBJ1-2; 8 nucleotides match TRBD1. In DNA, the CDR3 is TGTGCCACCAGCAAAGAGATTGGGACAGGCTCTGGCTACACCTTC. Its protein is CATSKEIGTGSGYTF.